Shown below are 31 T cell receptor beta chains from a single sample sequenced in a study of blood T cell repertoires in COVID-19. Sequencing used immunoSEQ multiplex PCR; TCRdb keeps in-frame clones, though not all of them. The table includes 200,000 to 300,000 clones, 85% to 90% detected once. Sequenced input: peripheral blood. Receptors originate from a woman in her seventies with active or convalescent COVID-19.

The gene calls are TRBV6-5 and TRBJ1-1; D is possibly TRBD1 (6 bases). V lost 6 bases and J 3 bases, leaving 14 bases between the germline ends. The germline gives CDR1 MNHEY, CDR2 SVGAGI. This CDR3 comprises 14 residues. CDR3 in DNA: TGTGCCAGCAGCAGGGGTTTCAGGGACACTGAAGCTTTCTTT. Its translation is CASSRGFRDTEAFF.

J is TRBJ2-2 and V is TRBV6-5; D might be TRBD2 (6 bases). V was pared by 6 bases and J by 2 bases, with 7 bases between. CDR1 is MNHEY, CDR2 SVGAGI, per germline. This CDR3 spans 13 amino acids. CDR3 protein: CASRGGNTGELFF. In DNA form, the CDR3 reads TGTGCCAGCAGGGGGGGTAACACCGGGGAGCTGTTTTTT.

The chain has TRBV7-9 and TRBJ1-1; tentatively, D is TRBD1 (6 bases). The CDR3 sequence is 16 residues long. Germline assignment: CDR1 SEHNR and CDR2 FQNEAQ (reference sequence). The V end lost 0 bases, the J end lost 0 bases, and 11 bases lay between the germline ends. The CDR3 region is CASSLANGQLNTEAFF. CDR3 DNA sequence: TGTGCCAGCAGCTTAGCTAACGGACAGCTGAACACTGAAGCTTTCTTT. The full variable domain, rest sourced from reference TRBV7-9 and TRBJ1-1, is DTGVSQNPRHKITKRGQNVTFRCDPISEHNRLYWYRQTLGQGPEFLTYFQNEAQLEKSRLLSDRFSAERPKGSFSTLEIQRTEQGDSAMYLCASSLANGQLNTEAFFGQGTRLTVV.

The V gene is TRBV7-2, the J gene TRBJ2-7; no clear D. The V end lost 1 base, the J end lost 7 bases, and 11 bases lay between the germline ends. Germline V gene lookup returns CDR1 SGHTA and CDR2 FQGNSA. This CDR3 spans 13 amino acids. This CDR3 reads CASSLGAPAEQYF. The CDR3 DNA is TGTGCCAGCAGCTTAGGGGCTCCTGCAGAGCAGTACTTC.

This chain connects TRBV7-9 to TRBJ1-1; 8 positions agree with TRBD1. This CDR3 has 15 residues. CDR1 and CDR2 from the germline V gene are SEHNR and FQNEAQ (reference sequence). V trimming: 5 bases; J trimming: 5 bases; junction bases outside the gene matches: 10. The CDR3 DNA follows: TGTGCCAGCAGCAAGACAGGGGCAGGTCGGACTGAAGCTTTCTTT. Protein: CASSKTGAGRTEAFF.

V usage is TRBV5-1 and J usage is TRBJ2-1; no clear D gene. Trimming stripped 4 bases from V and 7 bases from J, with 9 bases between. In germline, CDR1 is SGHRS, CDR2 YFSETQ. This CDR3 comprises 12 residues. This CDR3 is CASSVTFNEQFF. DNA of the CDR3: TGCGCCAGCAGCGTAACATTTAATGAGCAGTTCTTC.

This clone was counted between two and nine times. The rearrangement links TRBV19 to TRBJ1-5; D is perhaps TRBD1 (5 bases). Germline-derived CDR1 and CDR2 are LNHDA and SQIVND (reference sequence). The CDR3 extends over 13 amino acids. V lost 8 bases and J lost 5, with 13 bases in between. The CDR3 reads CASSQGGDQPQHF. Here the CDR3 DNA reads TGTGCCAGTTCCCAGGGTGGTGATCAGCCCCAGCATTTT.

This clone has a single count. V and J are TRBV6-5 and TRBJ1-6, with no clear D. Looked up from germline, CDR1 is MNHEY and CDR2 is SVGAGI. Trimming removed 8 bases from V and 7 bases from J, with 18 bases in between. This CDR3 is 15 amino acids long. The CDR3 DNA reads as TGTGCCAGCCTCTTGGGGAGCGTTAAGAATTCACCCCTCCACTTT. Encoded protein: CASLLGSVKNSPLHF.

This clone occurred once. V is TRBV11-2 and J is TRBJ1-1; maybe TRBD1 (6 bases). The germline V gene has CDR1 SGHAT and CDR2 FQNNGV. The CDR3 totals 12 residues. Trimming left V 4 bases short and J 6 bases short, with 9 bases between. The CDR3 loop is CASSSTGPEAFF. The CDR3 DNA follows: TGTGCCAGCAGCTCCACAGGGCCTGAAGCTTTCTTT. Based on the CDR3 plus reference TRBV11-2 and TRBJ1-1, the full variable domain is EAGVAQSPRYKIIEKRQSVAFWCNPISGHATLYWYQQILGQGPKLLIQFQNNGVVDDSQLPKDRFSAERLKGVDSTLKIQPAKLEDSAVYLCASSSTGPEAFFGQGTRLTVV.

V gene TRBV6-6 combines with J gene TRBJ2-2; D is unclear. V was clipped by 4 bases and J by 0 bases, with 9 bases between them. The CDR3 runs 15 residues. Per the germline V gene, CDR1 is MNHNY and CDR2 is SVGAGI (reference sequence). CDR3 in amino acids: CASSFDTSNTGELFF. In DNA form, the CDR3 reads TGTGCCAGCAGTTTTGACACCTCGAACACCGGGGAGCTGTTTTTT.

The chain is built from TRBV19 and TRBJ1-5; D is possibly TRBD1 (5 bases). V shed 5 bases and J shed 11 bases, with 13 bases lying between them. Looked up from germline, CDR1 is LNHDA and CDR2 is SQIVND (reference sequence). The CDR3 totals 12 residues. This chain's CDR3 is CASSGGLVAQHF. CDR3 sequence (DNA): TGTGCCAGTAGTGGGGGGTTGGTAGCCCAGCATTTT.

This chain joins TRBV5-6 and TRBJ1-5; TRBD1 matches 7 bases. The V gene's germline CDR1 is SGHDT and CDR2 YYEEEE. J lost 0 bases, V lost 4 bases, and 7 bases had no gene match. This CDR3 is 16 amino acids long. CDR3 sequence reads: CASSKTGTYSNQPQHF. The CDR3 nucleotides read TGTGCCAGCAGCAAGACAGGGACTTATAGCAATCAGCCCCAGCATTTT.

The CDR3 DNA follows: TGTGCCAGCCTTCCGGGCACTGAAGCTTTCTTT. It is translated as CASLPGTEAFF. This chain joins TRBV6-5 and TRBJ1-1; D uncertain. Trimming took off 8 bases at V and 4 bases at J, with 8 bases between the two ends. Germline V gene lookup returns CDR1 MNHEY and CDR2 SVGAGI. This CDR3 contains 11 residues.

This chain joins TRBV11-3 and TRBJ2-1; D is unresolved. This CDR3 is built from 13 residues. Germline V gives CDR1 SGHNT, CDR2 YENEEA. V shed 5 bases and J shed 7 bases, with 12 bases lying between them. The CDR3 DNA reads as TGTGCCAGCAGCCCAATCGGGTCGAATGAGCAGTTCTTC. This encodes CASSPIGSNEQFF. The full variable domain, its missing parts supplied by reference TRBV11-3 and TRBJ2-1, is EAGVVQSPRYKIIEKKQPVAFWCNPISGHNTLYWYLQNLGQGPELLIRYENEEAVDDSQLPKDRFSAERLKGVDSTLKIQPAELGDSAVYLCASSPIGSNEQFFGPGTRLTVL.

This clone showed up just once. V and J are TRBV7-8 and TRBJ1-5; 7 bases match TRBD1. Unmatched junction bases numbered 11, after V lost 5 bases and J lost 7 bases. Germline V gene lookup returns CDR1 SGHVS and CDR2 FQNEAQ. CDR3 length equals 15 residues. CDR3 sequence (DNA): TGTGCCAGCAGCCCAGAAGACAGGGCGACACAGCCCCAGCATTTT. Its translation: CASSPEDRATQPQHF. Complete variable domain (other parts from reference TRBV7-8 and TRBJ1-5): GAGVSQSPRYKVAKRGQDVALRCDPISGHVSLFWYQQALGQGPEFLTYFQNEAQLDKSGLPSDRFFAERPEGSVSTLKIQRTQQEDSAVYLCASSPEDRATQPQHFGDGTRLSIL.

CDR3 nucleotides: TGTGCCAGCAGTGGGGGCCCGGGTAATAATTCACCCCTCCACTTT. Residues: CASSGGPGNNSPLHF. The chain has TRBV6-6 and TRBJ1-6, with D maybe TRBD1 (6 bases). The CDR3 has 15 residues. CDR1 and CDR2 from the germline V gene are MNHNY and SVGAGI (reference sequence). Trimming stripped 5 bases from V and 5 bases from J, with 13 bases between.

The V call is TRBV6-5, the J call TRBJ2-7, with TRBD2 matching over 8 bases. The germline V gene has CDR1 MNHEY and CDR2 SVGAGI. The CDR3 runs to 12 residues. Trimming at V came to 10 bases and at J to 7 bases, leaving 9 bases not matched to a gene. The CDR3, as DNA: TGTGCCATTCTCGGGGGGGCGGGTGAGCAGTACTTC. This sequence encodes CAILGGAGEQYF.

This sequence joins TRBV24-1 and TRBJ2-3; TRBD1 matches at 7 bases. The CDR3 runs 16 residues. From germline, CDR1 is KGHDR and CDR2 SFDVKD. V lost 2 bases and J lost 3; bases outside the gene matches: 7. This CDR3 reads CATSDSTGTVTDTQYF. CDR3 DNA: TGTGCCACCAGTGATTCAACCGGGACAGTTACAGATACGCAGTATTTT.

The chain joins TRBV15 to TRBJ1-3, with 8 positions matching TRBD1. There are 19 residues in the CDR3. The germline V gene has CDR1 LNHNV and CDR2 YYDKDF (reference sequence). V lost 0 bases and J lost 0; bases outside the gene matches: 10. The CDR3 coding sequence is TGTGCCACCAGCAGAGAAAAGGGGACAGGCGGCCTCTCTGGAAACACCATATATTTT. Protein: CATSREKGTGGLSGNTIYF.

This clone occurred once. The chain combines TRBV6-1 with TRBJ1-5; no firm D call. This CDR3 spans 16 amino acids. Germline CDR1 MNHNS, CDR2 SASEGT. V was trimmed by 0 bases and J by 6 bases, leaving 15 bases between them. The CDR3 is CASSEALRGWSQPQHF. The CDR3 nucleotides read TGTGCCAGCAGTGAAGCGCTTCGAGGTTGGAGTCAGCCCCAGCATTTT.

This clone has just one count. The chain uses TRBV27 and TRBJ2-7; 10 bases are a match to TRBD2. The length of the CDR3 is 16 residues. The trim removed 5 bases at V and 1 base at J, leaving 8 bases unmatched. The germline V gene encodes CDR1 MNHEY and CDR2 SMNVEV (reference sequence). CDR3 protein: CASSTTGTSVSYEQYF. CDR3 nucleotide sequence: TGTGCCAGCAGTACTACCGGGACTAGCGTTTCCTACGAGCAGTACTTC.

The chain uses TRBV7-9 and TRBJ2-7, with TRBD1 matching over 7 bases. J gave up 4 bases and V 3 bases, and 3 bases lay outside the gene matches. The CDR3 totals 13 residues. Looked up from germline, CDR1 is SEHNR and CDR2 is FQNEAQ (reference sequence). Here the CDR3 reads CASSLGQLYEQYF. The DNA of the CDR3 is TGTGCCAGCAGCTTGGGACAGCTGTACGAGCAGTACTTC. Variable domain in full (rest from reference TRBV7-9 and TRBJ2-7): DTGVSQNPRHKITKRGQNVTFRCDPISEHNRLYWYRQTLGQGPEFLTYFQNEAQLEKSRLLSDRFSAERPKGSFSTLEIQRTEQGDSAMYLCASSLGQLYEQYFGPGTRLTVT.

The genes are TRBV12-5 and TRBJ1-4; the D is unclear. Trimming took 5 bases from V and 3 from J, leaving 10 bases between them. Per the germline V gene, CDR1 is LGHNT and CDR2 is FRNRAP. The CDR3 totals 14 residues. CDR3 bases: TGTGCTAGTGGTCCCGGGATATCTAATGAAAAACTGTTTTTT. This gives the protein CASGPGISNEKLFF. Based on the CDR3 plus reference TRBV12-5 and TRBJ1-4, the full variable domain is DARVTQTPRHKVTEMGQEVTMRCQPILGHNTVFWYRQTMMQGLELLAYFRNRAPLDDSGMPKDRFSAEMPDATLATLKIQPSEPRDSAVYFCASGPGISNEKLFFGSGTQLSVL.

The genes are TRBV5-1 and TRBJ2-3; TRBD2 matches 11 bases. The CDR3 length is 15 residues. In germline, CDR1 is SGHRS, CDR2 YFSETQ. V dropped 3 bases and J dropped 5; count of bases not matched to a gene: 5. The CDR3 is CASSSGTSGEDTQYF. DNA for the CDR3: TGCGCCAGCAGCTCCGGGACTAGCGGTGAAGATACGCAGTATTTT.

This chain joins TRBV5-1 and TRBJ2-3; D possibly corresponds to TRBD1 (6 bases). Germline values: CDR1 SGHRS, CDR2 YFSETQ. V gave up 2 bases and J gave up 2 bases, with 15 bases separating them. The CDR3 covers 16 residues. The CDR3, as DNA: TGCGCCAGCAGCTTTACCCCGACAGGACCCACAGATACGCAGTATTTT. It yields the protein CASSFTPTGPTDTQYF. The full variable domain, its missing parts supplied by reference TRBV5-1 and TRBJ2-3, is KAGVTQTPRYLIKTRGQQVTLSCSPISGHRSVSWYQQTPGQGLQFLFEYFSETQRNKGNFPGRFSGRQFSNSRSEMNVSTLELGDSALYLCASSFTPTGPTDTQYFGPGTRLTVL.

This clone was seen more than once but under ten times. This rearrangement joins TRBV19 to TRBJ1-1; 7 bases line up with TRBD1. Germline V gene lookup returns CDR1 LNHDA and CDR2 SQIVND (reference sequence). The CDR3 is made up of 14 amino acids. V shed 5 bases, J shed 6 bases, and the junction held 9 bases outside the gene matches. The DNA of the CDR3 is TGTGCCAGTAGTCCTCGGGACAGACGCCCTGAAGCTTTCTTT. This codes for CASSPRDRRPEAFF.

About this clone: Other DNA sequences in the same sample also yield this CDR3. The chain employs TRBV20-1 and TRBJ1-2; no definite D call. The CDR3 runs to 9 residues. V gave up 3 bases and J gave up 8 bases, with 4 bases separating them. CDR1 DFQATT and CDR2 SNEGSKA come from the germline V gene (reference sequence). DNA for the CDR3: TGCAGTGCTAGCAGGGGCTACACCTTC. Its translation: CSASRGYTF.

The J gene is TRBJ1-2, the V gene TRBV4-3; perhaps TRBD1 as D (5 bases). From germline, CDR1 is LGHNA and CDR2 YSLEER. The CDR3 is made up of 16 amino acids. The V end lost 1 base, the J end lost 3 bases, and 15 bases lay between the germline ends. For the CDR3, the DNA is TGCGCCAGCAGCCAAGGGGTGGGGGGGAACGACTATGGCTACACCTTC. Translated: CASSQGVGGNDYGYTF.

The DNA for the CDR3 is TGTGCCAGCAGTCCGGGGGGGGACTCTTCCTACGAGCAGTACTTC. Amino acid sequence: CASSPGGDSSYEQYF. The J gene is TRBJ2-7, the V gene TRBV5-4, with 8 bases aligning to TRBD2. CDR1 and CDR2 (germline): SGHNT, YYREEE (reference sequence). The CDR3 sequence is 15 residues long. V trimming: 5 bases; J trimming: 1 base; junction bases outside the gene matches: 8. The full variable domain, with the rest looked up from reference TRBV5-4 and TRBJ2-7, is ETGVTQSPTHLIKTRGQQVTLRCSSQSGHNTVSWYQQALGQGPQFIFQYYREEENGRGNFPPRFSGLQFPNYSSELNVNALELDDSALYLCASSPGGDSSYEQYFGPGTRLTVT.

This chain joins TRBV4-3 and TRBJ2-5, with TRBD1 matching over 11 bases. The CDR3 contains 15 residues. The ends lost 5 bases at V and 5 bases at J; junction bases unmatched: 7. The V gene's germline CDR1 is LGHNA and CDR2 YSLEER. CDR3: CASSYRDRGAETQYF. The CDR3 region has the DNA TGCGCCAGCAGCTACCGGGACAGGGGGGCGGAGACCCAGTACTTC.

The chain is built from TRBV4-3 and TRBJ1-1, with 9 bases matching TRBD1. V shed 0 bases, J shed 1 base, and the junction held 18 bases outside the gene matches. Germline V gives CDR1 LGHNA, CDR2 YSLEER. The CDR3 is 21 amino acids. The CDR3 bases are TGCGCCAGCAGCCAAGAGTCTGGGACAGGGAGTTGGCGGGAAAGGAACACTGAAGCTTTCTTT. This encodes CASSQESGTGSWRERNTEAFF.